This T cell receptor (beta chain) was retrieved from a study of CD8 T cells in Susac syndrome (dated by TCRdb to between 2018 and 2021). Concerning the study at large: Among the Susac syndrome patients who were sequenced, clinically active disease was present in five or six and clinical remission was observed in roughly eight. Repertoire sequencing was used to test whether CD8+ T cell activation and differentiation in Susac syndrome was antigen driven. At blood withdrawal, Susac syndrome patients were therapy-naive, treated with corticosteroids (with IVIg additionally given to some), or treated with IVIg alone. Results the study describes overall, beyond this receptor: The number of individuals in the TCR sequencing and HLA analysis was recognized as being relatively small. In the CD4+ T cell repertoire of Susac syndrome patients, clonal expansion was not detected.

RNA was extracted with the RNeasy kit and about 0.5 to 1 ug was reverse transcribed using random hexamers. TCR beta CDR3 regions were amplified with the immunoSEQ multiplex PCR assay covering 54 Vbeta and 13 Jbeta segments. PCR amplification bias was corrected by using a synthetic template baseline for primer optimization and computational correction. In the original analysis: Reads were annotated to V, D and J genes per IMGT and analyzed with immunoSEQ Analyzer, keeping only productive sequences. Clonality was calculated as one minus the Shannon entropy normalized by log2 of the number of productive unique sequences. Public and private clones were assessed among the 100 most prevalent clones of each patient and control. Clones were defined as Susac-specific when absent from the healthy and MS cohorts, from about 1,100 published viral clones and from other ImmuneACCESS disease sequences. The public reads were quality trimmed at Q25 with fastp and then assembled into clones with MiXCR by TCRdb, keeping productive beta chains. CDR3 protein duplicates are merged, each entry listing the most common genes and DNA. Clone size and V and J calls follow TCRdb, not the original study. In all, the sample holds about 240,000 distinct CDR3 sequences, and about 96% of those were seen once. Approximately 0.1% of the sample lies in the top ten.

As regards this clonotype: This receptor's antigen is unknown. There are no base qualities to consult, and no much larger clone falls within one base.

High-throughput TCR beta sequencing profiled peripheral blood CD8+ and CD4+ T cells from healthy donors, Susac syndrome patients and multiple sclerosis patients. The Susac syndrome patients fulfilled recently defined diagnostic criteria for definite or probable disease. Bulk CD8+ and CD4+ T cells were purified by magnetic negative isolation, whereas CD8+ TEMRA cells were enriched by FACS. Blood was collected in EDTA tubes and processed within 24 hours, with PBMCs isolated through density gradient centrifugation. PBMCs destined for TCR sequencing were cryopreserved in liquid nitrogen and later thawed in a 37 °C water bath. Purity of sorted or isolated CD4+, CD8+ and CD8+ TEMRA cells was at least 90%. Relative to germline, V is missing 6 bases and J is missing 10 bases, with 4 bases of the junction outside any gene match. From cysteine to phenylalanine, the CDR3 is 11 amino acids long. Of all the DNA, just the CDR3 is kept, 33 bases in frame from base 1. From the germline V gene, CDR1 is SQVTM and CDR2 is ANQGSEA.

The source of this sequence is a human donor with Susac syndrome. The V gene is TRBV29-1 and the J gene is TRBJ2-7, and TRBD2 matches 12 of the central bases. Specimen: CD4+ T cells from PBMCs. For the CDR3, the sequence is CSVETSGSQYF. The sequenced DNA: TGCAGCGTGGAGACTAGCGGGAGCCAGTACTTC.